The clone carrying this TCR beta chain was seen a few times. The antigen is not known. Among participants with HIV, every one received treatment in the United States. The data are from a study of long-term antiretroviral therapy in people with HIV. Broader study findings: The data indicate that diversity increased after ART but remained below transplant donor controls. Relative to control repertoires, HIV repertoires exhibited narrower CDR3 length ranges.

Survey-level resolution applied to immunoSEQ assay v3.0. TCRdb's copy holds only in-frame clones and misses some; the assay was immunoSEQ multiplex PCR. The repertoire holds over 25,000 clones, about 90% seen once, with 7% to 9.5% in the top ten. Source: unsorted PBMCs, taken 3.2 years before starting antiretroviral therapy. The receptor was derived from a man aged 50 to 60 with HIV.

CDR3 DNA sequence: TGCGCCAGCAAACTTTCTAACACGAACACCGGGGAGCTGTTTTTT. This encodes CASKLSNTNTGELFF. This chain connects TRBV4-3 to TRBJ2-2; D gene uncertain. CDR3 length: 15 amino acids. V lost 7 bases and J lost 0, with 12 bases in between. Germline V lookup: CDR1 LGHNA, CDR2 YSLEER.